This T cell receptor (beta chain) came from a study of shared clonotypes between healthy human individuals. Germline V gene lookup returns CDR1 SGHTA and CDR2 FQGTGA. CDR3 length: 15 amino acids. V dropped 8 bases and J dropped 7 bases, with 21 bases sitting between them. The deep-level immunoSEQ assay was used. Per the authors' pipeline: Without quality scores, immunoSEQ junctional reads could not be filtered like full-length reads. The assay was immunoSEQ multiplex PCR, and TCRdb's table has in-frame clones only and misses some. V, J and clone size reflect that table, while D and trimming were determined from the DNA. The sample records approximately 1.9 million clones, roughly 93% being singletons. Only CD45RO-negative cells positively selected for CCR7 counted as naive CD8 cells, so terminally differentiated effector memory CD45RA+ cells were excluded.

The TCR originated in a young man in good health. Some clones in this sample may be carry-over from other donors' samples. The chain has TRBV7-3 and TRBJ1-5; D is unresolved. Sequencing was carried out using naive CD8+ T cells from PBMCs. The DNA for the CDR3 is TGTGCCAGCCGTCCTGGTCTAGGTTGGGAACAGCCCCAGCATTTT. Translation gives CASRPGLGWEQPQHF. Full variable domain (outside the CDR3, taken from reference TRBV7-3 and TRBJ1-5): GAGVSQTPSNKVTEKGKYVELRCDPISGHTALYWYRQSLGQGPEFLIYFQGTGAADDSGLPNDRFFAVRPEGSVSTLKIQRTERGDSAVYLCASRPGLGWEQPQHFGDGTRLSIL.